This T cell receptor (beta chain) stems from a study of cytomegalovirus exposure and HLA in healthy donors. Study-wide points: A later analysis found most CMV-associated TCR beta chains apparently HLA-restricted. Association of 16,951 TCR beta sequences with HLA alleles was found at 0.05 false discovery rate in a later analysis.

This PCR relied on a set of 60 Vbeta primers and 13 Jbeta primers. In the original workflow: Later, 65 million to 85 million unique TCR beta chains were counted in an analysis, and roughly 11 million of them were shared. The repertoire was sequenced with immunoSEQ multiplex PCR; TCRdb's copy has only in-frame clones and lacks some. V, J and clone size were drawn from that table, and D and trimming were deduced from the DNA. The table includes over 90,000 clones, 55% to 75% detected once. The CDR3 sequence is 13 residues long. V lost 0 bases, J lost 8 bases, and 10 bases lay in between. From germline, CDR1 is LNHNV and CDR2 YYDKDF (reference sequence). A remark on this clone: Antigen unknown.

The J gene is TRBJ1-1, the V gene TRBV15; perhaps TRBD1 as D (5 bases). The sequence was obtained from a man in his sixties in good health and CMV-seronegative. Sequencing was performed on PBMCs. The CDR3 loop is CATSRDGGTEAFF. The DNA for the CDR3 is TGTGCCACCAGCAGAGATGGAGGGACCGAAGCTTTCTTT.